This TCR beta chain was found in a study of blood T cell repertoires in COVID-19. Looking at the study overall: Researchers got acute and convalescent COVID-19 samples from the United States, Italy and Spain. Sample material is recorded as cDNA or gDNA derived from T cells, B-cell-depleted T cells, or PBMCs.

As handled by the study authors: From reference gene primer amplification, estimates of nucleated cell counts were derived. Generated by immunoSEQ multiplex PCR, the TCRdb table keeps only in-frame clones and is missing some. For V, J and clone size, that table is used; D and trimming come from the DNA. The sample comprises 100,000 to 150,000 clones, approximately 82% of which are singletons, and 12% rests with the top ten. The V gene end was trimmed by 5 bases and the J gene end by 3 bases; junction bases not matched to a gene: 2. This CDR3 comprises 13 residues. Per the germline V gene, CDR1 is SEHNR and CDR2 is FQNEAQ (reference sequence). This clone has a single count.

The sequence came from a man in his sixties with acute or convalescent COVID-19. The sample comprised peripheral blood. This rearrangement joins TRBV7-9 to TRBJ2-5; 8 positions agree with TRBD2. The CDR3 loop is CASSTSGKETQYF. The CDR3 DNA reads as TGTGCCAGCAGCACTAGCGGAAAAGAGACCCAGTACTTC.